The 25 T cell receptor beta chains in this list originate from one sample, sequenced in a study of blood T cell repertoires in COVID-19. TCRdb's table, derived via immunoSEQ multiplex PCR, lists solely in-frame clones and lacks some. The sample has about 140,000 clones, around nine tenths seen once. The material sequenced was peripheral blood. These receptors were collected from a woman aged 40 to 55 with acute or convalescent COVID-19.

The chain combines TRBV13 with TRBJ1-2, with TRBD1 matching 7 bases. The CDR3 length is 14 residues. The V gene end was trimmed by 5 bases and the J gene end by 6 bases; junction bases not matched to a gene: 9. Germline assignment: CDR1 PRHDT and CDR2 FYEKMQ (reference sequence). Here the CDR3 reads CASSPRQGKNGYTF. CDR3 DNA sequence: TGTGCCAGCAGCCCACGACAGGGCAAGAATGGCTACACCTTC.

The J gene is TRBJ1-1, the V gene TRBV5-4; 7 positions agree with TRBD1. The CDR3 covers 12 residues. The V gene end was trimmed by 3 bases and the J gene end by 8 bases; junction bases not matched to a gene: 4. Germline CDR1 and CDR2: SGHNT and YYREEE (reference sequence). CDR3 bases: TGTGCCAGCAGCTCGGGACAGCAAGAAGCTTTCTTT. As protein: CASSSGQQEAFF.

The chain carries TRBV6-5 and TRBJ1-2, with TRBD1 matching 8 bases. Losses at the gene ends were 2 bases for V and 8 bases for J; bases not matched to a gene: 10. Germline assignment: CDR1 MNHEY and CDR2 SVGAGI. The CDR3 contains 15 residues. Here the CDR3 reads CASSYEDREGGGYTF. CDR3 coding DNA: TGTGCCAGCAGTTACGAGGACAGGGAAGGAGGCGGCTACACCTTC.

The chain joins TRBV3-1 (or the pseudogene TRBV3-2) to TRBJ1-2, with TRBD1 as a possible D gene (6 bases). The CDR3 is 16 residues long. CDR1 and CDR2 (germline): LGHDT, YNNKEL (reference sequence). Trimming pared 4 bases from V and 5 bases from J, leaving 20 bases between. This CDR3 is CASSPFSPDSSYGYTF. CDR3 nucleotides: TGTGCCAGCAGCCCCTTCAGCCCGGACAGCTCATATGGCTACACCTTC.

V is TRBV4-3 and J is TRBJ2-7; D perhaps matches TRBD2 (5 bases). Germline V gene lookup returns CDR1 LGHNA and CDR2 YSLEER. CDR3 length equals 15 residues. The V gene lost 0 bases and the J gene lost 2 bases, with 11 bases spanning the gap. The CDR3 bases are TGCGCCAGCAGCCAAGAAGTGGGAGAAGCCTACGAGCAGTACTTC. Its protein product is CASSQEVGEAYEQYF.

This clone was observed once. The chain uses TRBV19 and TRBJ1-1; unclear D gene. CDR3 length: 13 amino acids. The V gene's germline CDR1 is LNHDA and CDR2 SQIVND (reference sequence). Deletions cut 6 bases from V and 0 bases from J, with 8 bases between. For the CDR3, the DNA is TGTGCCAGTAGCGTACTTATGAACACTGAAGCTTTCTTT. It specifies CASSVLMNTEAFF.

The CDR3 spells CASSSTGHSPLHF. The CDR3 DNA follows: TGTGCCAGCAGTTCCACAGGGCATTCACCCCTCCACTTT. The V and J genes are TRBV28 and TRBJ1-6; D perhaps matches TRBD1 (6 bases). Germline values: CDR1 MDHEN, CDR2 SYDVKM. The length of the CDR3 is 13 residues. Deletions cut 4 bases from V and 8 bases from J, with 9 bases between.

This clone was detected only once. V is TRBV7-6 and J is TRBJ1-1, with 7 bases lining up with TRBD1. Germline V CDR1 and CDR2: SGHVS, FNYEAQ. This CDR3 region has 15 residues. J lost 5 bases, V lost 0 bases, and 6 bases had no gene match. The CDR3 region is CASSLAMDRRTEAFF. The CDR3 bases are TGTGCCAGCAGCTTAGCTATGGACAGGAGGACTGAAGCTTTCTTT.

The V and J genes are TRBV5-8 and TRBJ1-5; D might be TRBD1 (5 bases). This CDR3 has 15 amino acids. Trimming stripped 6 bases from V and 0 bases from J, with 13 bases between. CDR1 is SGHTS, CDR2 YDEGEE, per germline. CDR3 nucleotide sequence: TGTGCCAGCACTCTTGGGGGGTATAGCAATCAGCCCCAGCATTTT. This sequence encodes CASTLGGYSNQPQHF.

This sequence joins TRBV10-3 and TRBJ1-1; D unclear. V gave up 1 base and J gave up 7 bases, with 4 bases separating them. The germline CDR1 and CDR2 sequences are ENHRY and SYGVKD. This CDR3 has 11 residues. This CDR3 is CAISEYSEAFF. CDR3 bases: TGTGCCATCAGTGAGTACAGTGAAGCTTTCTTT.

The chain links TRBV5-4 to TRBJ1-2; D is possibly TRBD1 (6 bases). The germline V and J ends were trimmed by 4 bases and 4 bases, with 20 bases remaining between them. CDR3 size: 16 residues. The V gene's germline CDR1 is SGHNT and CDR2 YYREEE (reference sequence). The CDR3 region has the DNA TGTGCCAGCAGCCAAGGACAGATCGAGCGAAGCTATGGCTACACCTTC. Amino acids: CASSQGQIERSYGYTF.

V and J are TRBV7-6 and TRBJ2-7; 8 bases align to TRBD2. J gave up 2 bases and V 5 bases, and 11 bases lay outside the gene matches. Germline V gene sequence: CDR1 SGHVS, CDR2 FNYEAQ. The CDR3 is made up of 16 amino acids. The CDR3 reads CASSPSGSSRAYEQYF. For the CDR3, the DNA is TGTGCCAGCAGCCCCAGCGGGAGCAGCAGGGCCTACGAGCAGTACTTC.

The genes are TRBV27 and TRBJ1-1; no definite D call. The ends were cut back, 3 bases at V and 3 bases at J, with 8 bases in the middle. The CDR3 consists of 13 residues. Germline CDR1 is MNHEY and CDR2 is SMNVEV (reference sequence). The CDR3 loop reads CASSFGIHTEAFF. The DNA for the CDR3 is TGTGCCAGCAGTTTCGGGATTCACACTGAAGCTTTCTTT.

This clone occurred a few times. The V gene is TRBV5-1, the J gene TRBJ1-4; 8 positions match TRBD1. This CDR3 contains 15 residues. Looked up from germline, CDR1 is SGHRS and CDR2 is YFSETQ. J lost 13 bases, V lost 0 bases, and 11 bases had no gene match. The CDR3: CASSLDRGGTGVLFF. In DNA, the CDR3 is TGCGCCAGCAGCTTGGACAGAGGCGGGACAGGAGTACTGTTTTTT. Combining the CDR3 with reference TRBV5-1 and TRBJ1-4 gives the whole variable domain KAGVTQTPRYLIKTRGQQVTLSCSPISGHRSVSWYQQTPGQGLQFLFEYFSETQRNKGNFPGRFSGRQFSNSRSEMNVSTLELGDSALYLCASSLDRGGTGVLFFGSGTQLSVL.

The rearrangement joins TRBV18 to TRBJ2-3; D not certain. Between the trimmed V and J ends, which lost 2 bases and 3 bases, there was a span of 12 bases. There are 15 residues in the CDR3. CDR1 is KGHSH, CDR2 LQKENI, per germline. The CDR3 region has the DNA TGTGCCAGCTCACCAATCGGGTCTTTTACAGATACGCAGTATTTT. Translated: CASSPIGSFTDTQYF. Filled out from reference TRBV18 and TRBJ2-3, the complete variable domain reads NAGVMQNPRHLVRRRGQEARLRCSPMKGHSHVYWYRQLPEEGLKFMVYLQKENIIDESGMPKERFSAEFPKEGPSILRIQQVVRGDSAAYFCASSPIGSFTDTQYFGPGTRLTVL.

This clone came up a few times. In DNA form, the CDR3 reads TGTGCCATCAGCAAACTAGCGGGAGAGTACGAGCAGTACTTC. It yields the protein CAISKLAGEYEQYF. The V gene is TRBV10-3, the J gene TRBJ2-7, with 11 bases that match TRBD2. The CDR3 runs to 14 residues. V lost 6 bases to trimming and J lost 4 bases; unmatched junction nucleotides: 5. Germline-derived CDR1 and CDR2 are ENHRY and SYGVKD.

The rearrangement links TRBV30 to TRBJ2-7; 14 positions agree with TRBD2. This CDR3 is built from 18 residues. V gave up 1 base and J gave up 3 bases; unmatched junction bases: 11. CDR1 and CDR2 from the germline V gene are GTSNPN and SVGIG (reference sequence). In DNA, the CDR3 is TGTGCCTGGAGTGCACGGACTAGCGGGAGGCGGTCCCTCTACGAGCAGTACTTC. Its protein product is CAWSARTSGRRSLYEQYF.

The CDR3 sequence is CASSSAGPNYGYTF. The CDR3 DNA is TGTGCCAGCAGTTCGGCAGGTCCCAACTATGGCTACACCTTC. V is TRBV6-2 or TRBV6-3 and J is TRBJ1-2; D is ambiguous. This CDR3 has 14 amino acids. The germline V gene has CDR1 MNHEY and CDR2 SVGEGT. V lost 4 bases to trimming and J lost 2 bases, with 11 bases between them.

V and J are TRBV5-1 and TRBJ1-1; 8 bases agree with TRBD1. CDR3 length: 16 residues. CDR1 SGHRS and CDR2 YFSETQ come from the germline V gene. Unmatched junction bases numbered 16, after V lost 4 bases and J lost 8 bases. The CDR3: CASSLNIYDRGIEAFF. Here the CDR3 DNA reads TGCGCCAGCAGCCTCAATATTTACGACAGGGGAATCGAAGCTTTCTTT.

This chain uses TRBV18 with TRBJ1-3, with 7 bases that match TRBD1. Per the germline V gene, CDR1 is KGHSH and CDR2 is LQKENI. After removal of 1 base from V and 0 bases from J, the junction contained 6 bases not matched to a gene. CDR3 length: 17 amino acids. The CDR3, as DNA: TGTGCCAGCTCACCACGACAACAGGGGAGCTCTGGAAACACCATATATTTT. It translates to CASSPRQQGSSGNTIYF.

Remarks on this clone: The same CDR3 arises from other DNA sequences in this sample as well. This chain uses TRBV28 with TRBJ1-1; 9 nucleotides match TRBD1. Trimming at V came to 3 bases and at J to 11 bases, leaving 1 base not matched to a gene. Per the germline V gene, CDR1 is MDHEN and CDR2 is SYDVKM. The CDR3 has 11 residues. The CDR3: CASSLTGGAFF. CDR3 DNA: TGTGCCAGCAGTTTGACAGGGGGGGCTTTCTTT.

The chain couples TRBV2 to TRBJ1-1, with D perhaps TRBD1 (5 bases). V was pared by 7 bases and J by 4 bases, with 25 bases between. Germline CDR1 SNHLY, CDR2 FYNNEI. The CDR3 totals 17 residues. The CDR3 spells CASILEGLGVGGTEAFF. The CDR3 region has the DNA TGTGCCAGCATCCTGGAAGGGTTAGGGGTGGGAGGCACTGAAGCTTTCTTT. The whole variable domain, remainder taken from reference TRBV2 and TRBJ1-1, is EPEVTQTPSHQVTQMGQEVILRCVPISNHLYFYWYRQILGQKVEFLVSFYNNEISEKSEIFDDQFSVERPDGSNFTLKIRSTKLEDSAMYFCASILEGLGVGGTEAFFGQGTRLTVV.

With regard to this clone: The junction and the germline gene differ at one end; a read error may be behind it. This chain uses TRBV7-7 with TRBJ1-1; 7 bases map to TRBD1. Germline V gene sequence: CDR1 SSHAT, CDR2 FNYEAQ (reference sequence). This CDR3 is 15 amino acids long. The CDR3 protein is CASSSETGKLTEAFF. The CDR3 DNA follows: TGTGCTAGCAGCTCCGAGACAGGGAAGTTGACTGAAGCTTTCTTT.

In this sample, this clone turned up once. At one of its ends the junction is not consistent with the germline gene, which may arise from a read error. The chain uses TRBV7-9 and TRBJ2-7; maybe TRBD2 (5 bases). This CDR3 contains 15 residues. From germline, CDR1 is SEHNR and CDR2 FQNEAQ (reference sequence). CDR3 in DNA: TGTGCCAGCAGCTTACGGTTAGGGAGTTCTTACGAGCAGCACTTC. It yields the protein CASSLRLGSSYEQHF.

This rearrangement joins TRBV6-5 to TRBJ2-2, with 8 bases identical to TRBD2. This CDR3 region has 15 residues. CDR1 and CDR2 from the germline V gene are MNHEY and SVGAGI. V shed 7 bases and J 0 bases; nucleotides not matched to a gene: 4. In DNA, the CDR3 is TGTGCCAGCACGGGGGGGGTCTCGAACACCGGGGAGCTGTTTTTT. Translation: CASTGGVSNTGELFF.